This TCR beta chain originates from a study of cytomegalovirus exposure and HLA in healthy donors. The PCR contained 60 Vbeta and 13 Jbeta primers. Data came from immunoSEQ multiplex PCR; TCRdb stores just in-frame clones and leaves some out. The repertoire holds approximately 150,000 clones, with over 75% as singletons. There are 15 residues in the CDR3. Study-level results: A later examination showed that TCR association rates differed by HLA locus, with DRB1 most and HLA-C fewest.

About this clone itself: No antigen is known for it.

The receptor's source is a male donor in good health and CMV-seronegative. The V call is TRBV21-1, the J call TRBJ1-1; TRBD1, the table's D call, lacks a check against the DNA. TRBV21-1 has pseudogene status. Sequencing input: PBMCs. CDR3 sequence (DNA): TGTGCCAGCAGCAAAGCCCAGTCCTTGAACACTGAAGCTTTCTTT. Protein sequence: CASSKAQSLNTEAFF.